This T cell receptor (beta chain) was identified in a study of CD8 T cells in Susac syndrome. Germline CDR1 SGDLS, CDR2 YYNGEE. V lost 0 bases and J lost 1, with 26 bases in between. CDR3 size: 22 residues. Random hexamers were used to reverse transcribe roughly 0.45 to 1 ug of RNA. TCRdb itself ran the immunoSEQ multiplex PCR reads through MiXCR, one entry per CDR3 protein. The table records 210,000 or so distinct CDR3 sequences, about 94% of them present only once. In blood CD8+ and CD4+ T cells, TCR beta underwent sequencing. Under recently defined diagnostic criteria, the patients with Susac syndrome qualified as having definite or probable disease. The CD8+ and CD4+ T cells were isolated magnetically using a negative isolation approach, whereas the TEMRA cells were enriched by FACS. Concerning this clonotype itself: What it binds is unknown.

The study's findings and limits: The CD4+ T cell repertoires of Susac syndrome were found to show no clonal expansion.

The TCR was taken from a human donor with Susac syndrome. Sequencing was performed on CD4+ T cells from PBMCs. This rearrangement joins TRBV9 to TRBJ2-6; D ambiguous. The CDR3 protein is CASSVGVPAFPVDSSGANVLTF. The CDR3 DNA reads TGTGCCAGCAGCGTAGGGGTCCCGGCATTTCCGGTAGATAGTTCTGGGGCCAACGTCCTGACTTTC.